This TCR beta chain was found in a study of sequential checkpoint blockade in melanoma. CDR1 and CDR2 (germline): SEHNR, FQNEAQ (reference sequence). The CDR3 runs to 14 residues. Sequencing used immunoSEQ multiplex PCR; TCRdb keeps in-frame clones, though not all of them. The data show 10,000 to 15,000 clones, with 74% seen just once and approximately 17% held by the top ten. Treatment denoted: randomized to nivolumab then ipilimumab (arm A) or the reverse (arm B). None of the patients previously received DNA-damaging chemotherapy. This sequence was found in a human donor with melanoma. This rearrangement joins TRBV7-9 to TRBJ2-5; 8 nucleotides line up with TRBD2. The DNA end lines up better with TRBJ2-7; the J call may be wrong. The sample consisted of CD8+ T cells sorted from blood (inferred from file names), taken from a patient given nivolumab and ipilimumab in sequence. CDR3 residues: CASSYGTSYSEQYF. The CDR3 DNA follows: TGTGCCAGCAGCTACGGGACTAGTTACAGCGAGCAGTACTTC.